Shown below are 10 T cell receptor beta chains from a single sample sequenced in a study of OX40 agonist ivuxolimab in advanced cancers. The repertoire was sequenced with immunoSEQ multiplex PCR; TCRdb's copy has only in-frame clones and lacks some. The table includes about 79,000 clones, roughly 94% detected once. Here the sequenced sample was CD4+ or CD8+ T cells sorted from blood, taken in a trial of the OX40 agonist ivuxolimab. The receptor set was obtained from an adult with an advanced solid tumor such as melanoma, head and neck, liver or kidney cancer.

This rearrangement joins TRBV28 to TRBJ1-5; tentatively, D is TRBD1 (5 bases). Germline values: CDR1 MDHEN, CDR2 SYDVKM. V dropped 5 bases and J dropped 4 bases, with 15 bases sitting between them. The CDR3 runs 15 residues. The CDR3 bases are TGTGCCAGCAGTAGGCGATGGGGCGAAAATCAGCCCCAGCATTTT. As protein: CASSRRWGENQPQHF. The full variable domain, completed using reference TRBV28 and TRBJ1-5, is DVKVTQSSRYLVKRTGEKVFLECVQDMDHENMFWYRQDPGLGLRLIYFSYDVKMKEKGDIPEGYSVSREKKERFSLILESASTNQTSMYLCASSRRWGENQPQHFGDGTRLSIL.

V usage is TRBV28 and J usage is TRBJ1-2; unclear D gene. The CDR3 consists of 15 residues. V gave up 5 bases and J gave up 0 bases, with 13 bases separating them. CDR1 and CDR2 from the germline V gene are MDHEN and SYDVKM. CDR3 region: CASSPSGGANYGYTF. CDR3 coding DNA: TGTGCCAGCAGTCCCTCGGGTGGAGCTAACTATGGCTACACCTTC.

Turning to this clone: Other DNA sequences in the sample encode the same CDR3. The V call is TRBV7-9, the J call TRBJ2-7, with D possibly matching TRBD2 (5 bases). The germline CDR1 and CDR2 sequences are SEHNR and FQNEAQ (reference sequence). V was pared by 5 bases and J by 3 bases, with 8 bases between. The CDR3 sequence is 12 residues long. This chain's CDR3 is CASSLGSYEQYF. In DNA form, the CDR3 reads TGTGCCAGCAGCCTGGGGAGCTACGAGCAGTACTTC.

The chain combines TRBV7-9 with TRBJ1-2; D ambiguous. CDR3 size: 13 residues. V was pared by 1 base and J by 3 bases, with 6 bases between. Germline-derived CDR1 and CDR2 are SEHNR and FQNEAQ (reference sequence). CDR3 amino acids: CASSLEGHYGYTF. In DNA, the CDR3 is TGTGCCAGCAGCTTAGAGGGTCACTATGGCTACACCTTC.

This rearrangement joins TRBV5-4 to TRBJ2-1, with 10 bases matching TRBD1. V lost 4 bases and J lost 4; bases outside the gene matches: 2. The length of the CDR3 is 14 residues. Germline V CDR1 and CDR2: SGHNT, YYREEE (reference sequence). The CDR3 DNA reads TGTGCCAGCAGCCGGGACAGGGGTTACAATGAGCAGTTCTTC. Translation gives CASSRDRGYNEQFF.

Written as DNA, the CDR3 is TGTGCCAGTAGTTCACGACAGTACAATGAGCAGTTCTTC. Its translation is CASSSRQYNEQFF. The chain uses TRBV19 and TRBJ2-1; D possibly corresponds to TRBD1 (5 bases). Germline V gene lookup returns CDR1 LNHDA and CDR2 SQIVND (reference sequence). V was pared by 5 bases and J by 4 bases, with 9 bases between. This CDR3 has 13 residues.

This chain joins TRBV13 and TRBJ1-2, with 9 nucleotides matching TRBD1. V lost 5 bases to trimming and J lost 5 bases; unmatched junction nucleotides: 9. Per the germline V gene, CDR1 is PRHDT and CDR2 is FYEKMQ (reference sequence). The CDR3 is 15 amino acids. The CDR3 is CASSTWTGDDYGYTF. In nucleotides, the CDR3 is TGTGCCAGCAGCACTTGGACAGGGGACGATTATGGCTACACCTTC.

The chain has TRBV11-2 and TRBJ2-7; 7 bases line up with TRBD1. This CDR3 has 14 amino acids. Trimming cost V 1 base and J 3 bases; bases outside gene matches: 3. Germline loops: CDR1 SGHAT, CDR2 FQNNGV. The CDR3 is CASSLGQGVYEQYF. The CDR3 region has the DNA TGTGCCAGCAGCTTAGGACAGGGCGTCTACGAGCAGTACTTC. Full variable domain (rest looked up from reference TRBV11-2 and TRBJ2-7): EAGVAQSPRYKIIEKRQSVAFWCNPISGHATLYWYQQILGQGPKLLIQFQNNGVVDDSQLPKDRFSAERLKGVDSTLKIQPAKLEDSAVYLCASSLGQGVYEQYFGPGTRLTVT.

This clone was detected a few times. Germline is not matched at one junction end, which may reflect a read error. V usage is TRBV30 and J usage is TRBJ2-7, with 11 bases matching TRBD2. This CDR3 has 12 amino acids. Germline CDR1 GTSNPN, CDR2 SVGIG (reference sequence). The CDR3 bases are TGTGCCTGGAGACCTCTAGCGGGGGGCCTCTCTTTC. Protein: CAWRPLAGGLSF.

The rearrangement joins TRBV9 to TRBJ2-1; 10 bases match TRBD1. The germline CDR1 and CDR2 sequences are SGDLS and YYNGEE. This CDR3 has 14 amino acids. J lost 5 bases, V lost 2 bases, and 1 base had no gene match. In DNA, the CDR3 is TGTGCCAGCAGCGTGGGGACAGGGGACAATGAGCAGTTCTTC. It specifies CASSVGTGDNEQFF.